This passage covers 19 T cell receptor beta chains from one sample sequenced in a study of CD8 T cells in ankylosing spondylitis. Points from the study as a whole: Seemingly characteristic of ankylosing spondylitis blood was a TCR beta motif consisting of about 8 highly homologous variants.

Their antigen targets remain unknown. Via MiXCR, TCRdb re-called the 5' RACE reads, giving one row per CDR3 protein. The sample contains about 800,000 distinct CDR3 sequences, 12% of which appear only once. Sequencing input: blood, either unsorted or a sorted T cell fraction (not recorded which). These receptors were collected from a male donor with ankylosing spondylitis.

This chain uses TRBV20-1 with TRBJ2-5; TRBD2 agrees at 15 bases. This CDR3 comprises 17 residues. V gave up 1 base and J gave up 5 bases; unmatched junction bases: 8. Germline V lookup: CDR1 DFQATT, CDR2 SNEGSKA (reference sequence). The CDR3 DNA reads TGCAGTGCTAGAGGTGGACTAGCGGGAGGGACAGGGGAGACCCAGTACTTC. Its translation is CSARGGLAGGTGETQYF.

This clonotype was seen only a few times. The V gene is TRBV11-2, the J gene TRBJ2-5; 9 nucleotides match TRBD2. The CDR3 totals 18 residues. The trim removed 2 bases at V and 5 bases at J, leaving 15 bases unmatched. From germline, CDR1 is SGHAT and CDR2 FQNNGV. The CDR3 nucleotides read TGTGCCAGCAGCTTAAACTGGGCGAGCGGGAGGCGTGGGGAGACCCAGTACTTC. This translates into CASSLNWASGRRGETQYF.

The rearrangement links TRBV20-1 to TRBJ1-4; no reliable D call. Germline V gene data show CDR1 as DFQATT and CDR2 as SNEGSKA (reference sequence). The CDR3 extends over 12 amino acids. V was shortened by 6 bases and J by 7 bases, with 12 bases between the two germline ends. The CDR3 nucleotides are TGCAGTGCCCCTGGCTCTGGTGAAAAACTGTTTTTT. Protein product: CSAPGSGEKLFF.

This clonotype was detected only a few times. CDR3 bases: TGCGCCAGCAGCAAGGACCTCCTCCTCTACGAGCAGTACTTC. It codes for CASSKDLLLYEQYF. This chain connects TRBV5-1 to TRBJ2-7; no reliable D call. Germline CDR1 SGHRS, CDR2 YFSETQ. V lost 4 bases to trimming and J lost 3 bases, with 14 bases between them. The CDR3 spans 14 residues.

This clonotype appeared a few times. The chain has TRBV7-2 and TRBJ2-7; D is unresolved. The length of the CDR3 is 16 residues. CDR1 is SGHTA and CDR2 is FQGNSA in the germline V gene. The V end was cut by 4 bases, the J end by 7 bases, with 23 bases between. The CDR3 DNA reads TGTGCCAGCAGCTCGCAATTAGGACCCCTTACCGCTGAGCAGTACTTC. Translating gives CASSSQLGPLTAEQYF.

The V gene is TRBV7-9, the J gene TRBJ1-4, with D unresolved. The CDR3 totals 14 residues. Germline CDR1 reads SEHNR; CDR2 reads FQNEAQ (reference sequence). The germline V and J ends were trimmed by 0 bases and 13 bases, with 15 bases remaining between them. The CDR3 bases are TGTGCCAGCAGCTTAGCGACCATCGGACTCACACTGTTTTTT. Translation: CASSLATIGLTLFF.

The V and J genes are TRBV20-1 and TRBJ1-5; D possibly corresponds to TRBD1 (5 bases). Germline lookup yields CDR1 DFQATT and CDR2 SNEGSKA (reference sequence). There are 13 residues in the CDR3. V was clipped by 3 bases and J by 5 bases, with 11 bases between them. For the CDR3, the DNA is TGCAGTGCTAGGAGCAGGGACGATCAGCCCCAGCATTTT. Translating it yields CSARSRDDQPQHF.

Only a few counts were recorded for this clonotype. The chain joins TRBV29-1 to TRBJ2-3; no clear D gene. The V gene's germline CDR1 is SQVTM and CDR2 ANQGSEA. This CDR3 is 13 amino acids long. The germline V and J ends were trimmed by 6 bases and 2 bases, with 12 bases remaining between them. CDR3 bases: TGCAGCGTCCGGTGGGGTGCCACAGATACGCAGTATTTT. Translating it yields CSVRWGATDTQYF.

This clonotype appeared a few times. This chain links TRBV20-1 with TRBJ1-4, with no clear D. The CDR3 consists of 13 residues. Germline CDR1 reads DFQATT; CDR2 reads SNEGSKA (reference sequence). V was trimmed by 7 bases and J by 3 bases, leaving 12 bases between them. The CDR3 region is CSVPGTSNEKLFF. In nucleotides, the CDR3 is TGCAGTGTCCCTGGAACGTCTAATGAAAAACTGTTTTTT.

In its sample, this clonotype was seen a few times. As DNA, the CDR3 is TGTGCCAGCAGGCGCACAGGACAGGGGGCTGGTGGCTACACCTTC. Translation gives CASRRTGQGAGGYTF. J is TRBJ1-2 and V is TRBV7-2; 11 nucleotides match TRBD1. V was pared by 6 bases and J by 7 bases, with 10 bases of the junction left unmatched. The germline V gene encodes CDR1 SGHTA and CDR2 FQGNSA. This CDR3 has 15 residues.

On this clonotype itself: At one end the junction does not follow the germline gene, possibly because of a read error. This chain joins TRBV11-1 and TRBJ1-1; 8 nucleotides align to TRBD1. CDR3 length: 15 residues. Germline V lookup: CDR1 SGHAT, CDR2 FQDESV (reference sequence). The CDR3 loop reads CASSFLDRANAEAFF. The CDR3 nucleotides read TGTGCCAGCAGCTTTTTGGACAGGGCGAACGCTGAAGCTTTCTTT.

DNA of the CDR3: TGCAGTGCTAGAGATCCCCGTCGGGGGGAGACCCAGTACTTC. It specifies CSARDPRRGETQYF. The V call is TRBV20-1, the J call TRBJ2-5; TRBD2 might be the D (6 bases). Trimming stripped 0 bases from V and 5 bases from J, with 13 bases between. Germline V gene sequence: CDR1 DFQATT, CDR2 SNEGSKA (reference sequence). The CDR3 has 14 amino acids.

This clonotype was seen a handful of times. V and J are TRBV27 and TRBJ2-5; D is ambiguous. This CDR3 is 13 amino acids long. The germline V gene has CDR1 MNHEY and CDR2 SMNVEV (reference sequence). V lost 6 bases and J 0 bases, leaving 8 bases between the germline ends. The CDR3 loop is CASSSIDQETQYF. The CDR3 coding sequence is TGTGCCAGCAGCTCCATCGACCAAGAGACCCAGTACTTC.

This clonotype was observed at least ten times. This chain joins TRBV12-3 or TRBV12-4 and TRBJ1-2, with D possibly being TRBD1 (6 bases). The CDR3 covers 15 residues. V lost 3 bases to trimming and J lost 0 bases, with 11 bases between them. CDR3 in amino acids: CASSLKQGANYGYTF. The CDR3 nucleotides are TGTGCCAGCAGTTTGAAACAGGGAGCTAACTATGGCTACACCTTC.

This clonotype was observed a few times. The chain is built from TRBV20-1 and TRBJ2-7, with a weak D call TRBD1 (7 bases). CDR3 size: 14 residues. Germline assignment: CDR1 DFQATT and CDR2 SNEGSKA (reference sequence). V lost 6 bases and J 2 bases, leaving 17 bases between the germline ends. CDR3 nucleotide sequence: TGCAGTGCCACTAGTTCCAGGGGGGCCTACGAGCAGTACTTC. This encodes CSATSSRGAYEQYF.

The chain employs TRBV20-1 and TRBJ1-6, with D unresolved. The CDR3 spans 12 residues. The germline gives CDR1 DFQATT, CDR2 SNEGSKA (reference sequence). V lost 3 bases to trimming and J lost 14 bases, with 14 bases between them. Here the CDR3 reads CSARTDALTLHF. The CDR3 coding sequence is TGCAGTGCTAGGACCGACGCTCTCACCCTCCACTTT.

This chain joins TRBV7-9 and TRBJ1-2; D not resolved. The CDR3 is 13 amino acids. Trimming took off 5 bases at V and 6 bases at J, with 13 bases between the two ends. Looked up from germline, CDR1 is SEHNR and CDR2 is FQNEAQ (reference sequence). CDR3: CASSAVDIDGYTF. The CDR3 coding sequence is TGTGCCAGCAGCGCGGTCGATATCGATGGCTACACCTTC.

This clonotype was counted between two and nine times. V and J are TRBV18 and TRBJ1-5, with D unclear. The V end was cut by 5 bases, the J end by 5 bases, with 10 bases between. In germline, CDR1 is KGHSH, CDR2 LQKENI. This CDR3 contains 13 residues. Here the CDR3 DNA reads TGTGCCAGCTCATCCGAGTCTGATCAGCCCCAGCATTTT. Translated: CASSSESDQPQHF.

This clonotype was found a few times. V and J are TRBV7-9 and TRBJ2-3; D may be TRBD2 (5 bases). Trimming left V 2 bases short and J 5 bases short, with 20 bases between. Germline-derived CDR1 and CDR2 are SEHNR and FQNEAQ (reference sequence). This CDR3 region has 17 residues. The CDR3 sequence is CASSLLGLTARGDTQYF. The CDR3 region has the DNA TGTGCCAGCAGCTTATTGGGGTTAACGGCCCGGGGAGATACGCAGTATTTT.